This entry is about one TCR beta chain. In its sample, this clonotype was seen a few times. This receptor's antigen is unknown. Base qualities are not at hand, and no much larger clone is one base apart. The sample is drawn from a study of CD8 T cells in ankylosing spondylitis (dated by TCRdb to 2015 to 2018). With respect to the entire study: T cell receptor beta repertoires were profiled in healthy donors and ankylosing spondylitis patients so that disease-linked TCR variants could be found. The full study cohort was made up of over 20 ankylosing spondylitis patients and roughly 100 healthy donors. Peripheral blood was sampled, and synovial fluid was additionally collected from ankylosing spondylitis patients. Beyond this particular receptor, the publication reports: The disease-linked clones were reported to be significantly enriched in matched synovial fluid samples from ankylosing spondylitis patients. Some TCR beta motif variants had previously been reported in synovial fluid and blood of reactive arthritis patients, which suggested common disease-initiation mechanisms. In peripheral blood, the disease-linked clones were found at relatively low frequencies and had a CD8+ phenotype. A TCR beta motif of fewer than 10 highly homologous amino acid variants appeared characteristic of blood from ankylosing spondylitis patients.

Relative to germline, V is 5 bases shorter and J is 0 bases shorter, with 19 bases between their ends. The cysteine opens and the phenylalanine closes a CDR3 of 17 amino acids. Just CDR3 DNA is preserved here, 51 bases in frame from base 1. Sequences LNHNV (CDR1) and YYDKDF (CDR2) are obtained from the germline V gene (reference sequence). TCRdb records Illumina HiSeq 2500 as the sequencer. Quantitative 5'-RACE with molecular barcodes was used to prepare TCR beta libraries. As for how the authors treated the data: To identify disease-linked TCR variants, a new computational method was used, one built on a probabilistic model of VDJ rearrangement. TCRdb reprocessed the public reads (quality trimming at Q25 with fastp, clone calling with MiXCR) and kept in-frame beta chains. Here each entry gathers all rows of one CDR3 protein and keeps the most common genes and DNA. TCRdb's processing, not the study's, gives the V and J calls here. Present in this sample are some 700,000 distinct CDR3 sequences, 19% of which were seen just once. The ten largest account for approximately 18% of the sample.

The sequencing input was blood, either unsorted or a sorted T cell fraction (not recorded which). This receptor was obtained from a male donor with ankylosing spondylitis. The chain employs TRBV15 and TRBJ1-1; the D gene lacks a confident call. The nucleotide sequence reads TGTGCCACCAGCGGACGACTAGGTGCGACGATGAACACTGAAGCTTTCTTT. Its amino acids are CATSGRLGATMNTEAFF.